This section outlines one TCR beta chain sequence together with its context. The data originate from a study of T cell changes during pregnancy in multiple sclerosis. Some clones are missing from TCRdb's copy, which holds only in-frame ones; the method was immunoSEQ multiplex PCR. The sample yields about 46,000 clones, roughly 92% seen once. CDR3 length: 14 amino acids. The germline V gene encodes CDR1 SEHNR and CDR2 FQNEAQ (reference sequence). Trimming took 4 bases from V and 5 from J, leaving 14 bases between them. This chain uses TRBV7-9 with TRBJ1-2, with D possibly TRBD1 on 6 matching bases. Sequenced material: CD4+ T cells from peripheral blood mononuclear cells, taken in the second trimester of pregnancy. This TCR came from a female donor in good health, enrolled as a control in a pregnancy study. Written as DNA, the CDR3 is TGTGCCAGCAGCTCTCTTCGACAGGATTATGGCTACACCTTC. This gives the protein CASSSLRQDYGYTF. The full variable domain, its missing parts supplied by reference TRBV7-9 and TRBJ1-2, is DTGVSQNPRHKITKRGQNVTFRCDPISEHNRLYWYRQTLGQGPEFLTYFQNEAQLEKSRLLSDRFSAERPKGSFSTLEIQRTEQGDSAMYLCASSSLRQDYGYTFGSGTRLTVV.